A selection of T cell receptor beta chains follows, all from one sample in a study of Ad26.COV2.S vaccination and SARS-CoV-2 variants. Repertoires were generated with immunoSEQ multiplex PCR, while TCRdb's copy carries only in-frame clones and drops some. The table includes about 180,000 clones, roughly 87% detected once. The material sequenced was peripheral blood, taken after recovery from COVID-19. The receptor source for this set is a human donor who had recovered from COVID-19. CDR3s include the opening cysteine and the closing phenylalanine or tryptophan. The D gene is left open where the match is weak. Not every row has a clone size; where given, it reads once, few, many or a size class.

abundance: few
j_gene: TRBJ2-5
v_gene: TRBV2
d_gene: .
CDR3aa: CASTLEVETQYF
CDR3nt: TGTGCCAGCACTCTAGAGGTGGAGACCCAGTACTTC

abundance: .
j_gene: TRBJ1-2
v_gene: TRBV30
d_gene: TRBD1
CDR3aa: CAFGTGAYGYTF
CDR3nt: TGTGCCTTCGGGACAGGGGCGTATGGCTACACCTTC

abundance: .
j_gene: TRBJ1-2
v_gene: TRBV7-6
d_gene: TRBD1
CDR3aa: CASSLAPSGGGSDYGYTF
CDR3nt: TGTGCCAGCAGCTTAGCGCCCTCAGGGGGCGGATCGGACTATGGCTACACCTTC

abundance: .
j_gene: TRBJ2-7
v_gene: TRBV7-2
d_gene: .
CDR3aa: CASSLAGGQPYEQYF
CDR3nt: TGTGCCAGCAGCTTAGCCGGGGGTCAGCCCTACGAGCAGTACTTC

abundance: .
j_gene: TRBJ1-4
v_gene: TRBV6-5
d_gene: TRBD1
CDR3aa: CASSPGQGAGEKLFF
CDR3nt: TGTGCCAGCAGCCCCGGACAGGGGGCAGGTGAAAAACTGTTTTTT

abundance: .
j_gene: TRBJ2-3
v_gene: TRBV6-7
d_gene: TRBD2
CDR3aa: CASSYPRTSGGADTQYF
CDR3nt: TGTGCCAGCAGTTACCCTAGGACTAGCGGGGGGGCAGATACGCAGTATTTT

abundance: once
j_gene: TRBJ2-7
v_gene: TRBV18
d_gene: .
CDR3aa: CASSPQGTYEQYF
CDR3nt: TGTGCCAGCTCACCACAGGGTACCTACGAGCAGTACTTC

abundance: .
j_gene: TRBJ1-2
v_gene: TRBV9
d_gene: TRBD1
CDR3aa: CASSGQGVNYGYTF
CDR3nt: TGTGCCAGCAGCGGACAGGGTGTAAACTATGGCTACACCTTC

abundance: .
j_gene: TRBJ2-4
v_gene: TRBV27
d_gene: .
CDR3aa: CASGFLDDLAKNIQYF
CDR3nt: TGTGCCAGCGGCTTTTTAGATGATCTAGCCAAAAACATTCAGTACTTC

abundance: .
j_gene: TRBJ1-1
v_gene: TRBV7-2
d_gene: .
CDR3aa: CASEAGITEAFF
CDR3nt: TGTGCCAGCGAGGCGGGGATCACTGAAGCTTTCTTT

abundance: .
j_gene: TRBJ2-7
v_gene: TRBV11-1
d_gene: .
CDR3aa: CASSLDRRGTTYEQYF
CDR3nt: TGTGCCAGCAGCTTAGACCGGCGCGGGACCACCTACGAGCAGTACTTC

abundance: .
j_gene: TRBJ1-4
v_gene: TRBV19
d_gene: .
CDR3aa: CASSAGEWTNEKLFF
CDR3nt: TGTGCCAGTAGTGCCGGGGAGTGGACTAATGAAAAACTGTTTTTT

abundance: once
j_gene: TRBJ1-1
v_gene: TRBV9
d_gene: .
CDR3aa: CASSVGTVMNTEAFF
CDR3nt: TGTGCCAGCAGCGTAGGGACGGTCATGAACACTGAAGCTTTCTTT

abundance: .
j_gene: TRBJ2-5
v_gene: TRBV5-6
d_gene: .
CDR3aa: CASSLGKETQYF
CDR3nt: TGTGCCAGCAGCTTGGGGAAGGAGACCCAGTACTTC

abundance: .
j_gene: TRBJ2-3
v_gene: TRBV11-2
d_gene: TRBD2
CDR3aa: CASRTRGGASTDTQYF
CDR3nt: TGTGCCAGCAGGACCCGGGGGGGTGCTAGCACAGATACGCAGTATTTT

abundance: .
j_gene: TRBJ2-2
v_gene: TRBV1
d_gene: .
CDR3aa: CTSKGLAGVETGELFF
CDR3nt: TGCACCAGCAAGGGACTAGCGGGGGTCGAAACCGGGGAGCTGTTTTTT

abundance: .
j_gene: TRBJ1-1
v_gene: TRBV19
d_gene: .
CDR3aa: CASSISEMNTEAFF
CDR3nt: TGTGCCAGTAGTATTTCAGAAATGAACACTGAAGCTTTCTTT

abundance: few
j_gene: TRBJ2-1
v_gene: TRBV7-2
d_gene: TRBD2
CDR3aa: CASSLHGGAGEQFF
CDR3nt: TGTGCCAGCAGCTTGCACGGGGGGGCCGGTGAGCAGTTCTTC

abundance: once
j_gene: TRBJ1-6
v_gene: TRBV28
d_gene: .
CDR3aa: CASSLVAWRSNSPLHF
CDR3nt: TGTGCCAGCAGTTTAGTGGCATGGCGGAGTAATTCACCCCTCCACTTT

abundance: .
j_gene: TRBJ1-1
v_gene: TRBV7-9
d_gene: .
CDR3aa: CASSFVGGGDTEAFF
CDR3nt: TGTGCCAGCAGCTTCGTAGGGGGAGGTGACACTGAAGCTTTCTTT

abundance: .
j_gene: TRBJ1-1
v_gene: TRBV7-2
d_gene: .
CDR3aa: CASSSSRIEAFF
CDR3nt: TGTGCCAGCAGCTCTTCCCGGATTGAAGCTTTCTTT

abundance: .
j_gene: TRBJ2-7
v_gene: TRBV9
d_gene: TRBD1
CDR3aa: CASSGDSYEQYF
CDR3nt: TGTGCCAGCAGCGGGGACAGCTACGAGCAGTACTTC

abundance: .
j_gene: TRBJ2-3
v_gene: TRBV30
d_gene: .
CDR3aa: CAWGPEDTQYF
CDR3nt: TGTGCCTGGGGACCAGAAGATACGCAGTATTTT

abundance: once
j_gene: TRBJ2-1
v_gene: TRBV11-3
d_gene: TRBD1
CDR3aa: CASSLDRGNEQFF
CDR3nt: TGTGCCAGCAGCCTCGACAGGGGCAATGAGCAGTTCTTC

abundance: .
j_gene: TRBJ2-3
v_gene: TRBV5-6
d_gene: .
CDR3aa: CASSPGPDTQYF
CDR3nt: TGTGCCAGCAGCCCGGGCCCAGATACGCAGTATTTT

abundance: .
j_gene: TRBJ2-2
v_gene: TRBV28
d_gene: .
CDR3aa: CASRRTNTGELFF
CDR3nt: TGTGCCAGCAGACGAACAAACACCGGGGAGCTGTTTTTT

abundance: few
j_gene: TRBJ1-3
v_gene: TRBV25-1
d_gene: .
CDR3aa: CASSTRGFSGNTIYF
CDR3nt: TGTGCCAGCAGTACTAGGGGTTTCTCTGGAAACACCATATATTTT

abundance: .
j_gene: TRBJ2-1
v_gene: TRBV2
d_gene: .
CDR3aa: CASKDASSYNEQFF
CDR3nt: TGTGCCAGCAAGGACGCGAGCTCCTACAATGAGCAGTTCTTC

abundance: .
j_gene: TRBJ2-2
v_gene: TRBV3-1/TRBV3-2
d_gene: .
CDR3aa: CASSQERLPNTGELFF
CDR3nt: TGTGCCAGCAGCCAAGAAAGGCTACCTAACACCGGGGAGCTGTTTTTT

abundance: .
j_gene: TRBJ1-1
v_gene: TRBV2
d_gene: .
CDR3aa: CASSARDLNTEAFF
CDR3nt: TGTGCCAGCAGTGCCAGGGATCTGAACACTGAAGCTTTCTTT

abundance: .
j_gene: TRBJ2-1
v_gene: TRBV5-6
d_gene: TRBD2
CDR3aa: CASSWGWLGGNLNEQFF
CDR3nt: TGTGCCAGCAGCTGGGGCTGGTTGGGGGGGAATCTCAATGAGCAGTTCTTC

abundance: once
j_gene: TRBJ2-7
v_gene: TRBV5-4
d_gene: TRBD2
CDR3aa: CASSTGLTYEQYF
CDR3nt: TGTGCCAGCAGCACGGGACTAACCTACGAGCAGTACTTC

abundance: once
j_gene: TRBJ1-4
v_gene: TRBV7-6
d_gene: TRBD1
CDR3aa: CASSIEGALGLGTNEKLFF
CDR3nt: TGTGCCAGCAGCATCGAGGGGGCGTTAGGTTTGGGGACTAATGAAAAACTGTTTTTT

abundance: .
j_gene: TRBJ2-7
v_gene: TRBV2
d_gene: .
CDR3aa: CASERGEGNEQYF
CDR3nt: TGTGCCAGCGAAAGGGGGGAAGGGAACGAGCAGTACTTC

abundance: .
j_gene: TRBJ2-1
v_gene: TRBV6-1
d_gene: TRBD2
CDR3aa: CASSEYFLASGRAEQFF
CDR3nt: TGTGCCAGCAGTGAATACTTTTTGGCTAGCGGGAGGGCTGAGCAGTTCTTC

abundance: .
j_gene: TRBJ1-1
v_gene: TRBV6-1
d_gene: TRBD1
CDR3aa: CASSESTGRGEAFF
CDR3nt: TGTGCCAGCAGTGAGTCGACAGGGAGGGGTGAAGCTTTCTTT

abundance: .
j_gene: TRBJ2-2
v_gene: TRBV7-2
d_gene: TRBD2
CDR3aa: CASSAGLAITGELFF
CDR3nt: TGTGCCAGCAGCGCCGGACTAGCGATAACCGGGGAGCTGTTTTTT

abundance: .
j_gene: TRBJ2-3
v_gene: TRBV3-1/TRBV3-2
d_gene: TRBD2
CDR3aa: CASSPLAGGLSTDTQYF
CDR3nt: TGTGCCAGCAGCCCTCTAGCGGGGGGACTAAGCACAGATACGCAGTATTTT

abundance: .
j_gene: TRBJ2-3
v_gene: TRBV6-5
d_gene: TRBD1
CDR3aa: CATQDRGTDTQYF
CDR3nt: TGTGCCACCCAGGACAGGGGCACAGATACGCAGTATTTT

abundance: few
j_gene: TRBJ1-5
v_gene: TRBV7-2
d_gene: .
CDR3aa: CASSLVSLNNQPQHF
CDR3nt: TGTGCCAGCAGCTTGGTTTCCCTGAACAATCAGCCCCAGCATTTT

abundance: .
j_gene: TRBJ1-2
v_gene: TRBV10-1
d_gene: .
CDR3aa: CASPGLGNYGYTF
CDR3nt: TGCGCCAGCCCAGGGCTAGGGAACTATGGCTACACCTTC

abundance: .
j_gene: TRBJ2-7
v_gene: TRBV3-1/TRBV3-2
d_gene: TRBD2
CDR3aa: CASSQASGSTDEQYF
CDR3nt: TGTGCCAGCAGCCAAGCCAGCGGGAGTACCGACGAGCAGTACTTC

abundance: .
j_gene: TRBJ2-3
v_gene: TRBV3-1/TRBV3-2
d_gene: .
CDR3aa: CASTQGGGTDTQYF
CDR3nt: TGTGCCAGCACCCAGGGGGGGGGCACAGATACGCAGTATTTT

abundance: .
j_gene: TRBJ2-7
v_gene: TRBV29-1
d_gene: TRBD2
CDR3aa: CSVRLAETYEQYF
CDR3nt: TGCAGCGTTAGACTAGCGGAGACCTACGAGCAGTACTTC

abundance: .
j_gene: TRBJ2-1
v_gene: TRBV13
d_gene: .
CDR3aa: CASSFRVGNEQFF
CDR3nt: TGTGCCAGCAGCTTTAGGGTCGGCAATGAGCAGTTCTTC

abundance: .
j_gene: TRBJ2-2
v_gene: TRBV19
d_gene: TRBD1
CDR3aa: CASRDRPNTGELFF
CDR3nt: TGTGCCAGTAGGGACAGGCCGAACACCGGGGAGCTGTTTTTT

abundance: .
j_gene: TRBJ1-1
v_gene: TRBV6-6
d_gene: .
CDR3aa: CASSYGGTDKYTEAFF
CDR3nt: TGTGCCAGCAGTTACGGAGGGACGGACAAATACACTGAAGCTTTCTTT

abundance: once
j_gene: TRBJ1-1
v_gene: TRBV18
d_gene: .
CDR3aa: CASSPAGGLTEAFF
CDR3nt: TGTGCCAGCTCACCTGCCGGGGGCCTAACTGAAGCTTTCTTT

abundance: .
j_gene: TRBJ1-1
v_gene: TRBV3-1/TRBV3-2
d_gene: TRBD1
CDR3aa: CASSQALWTGGNTEAFF
CDR3nt: TGTGCCAGCAGCCAAGCCCTTTGGACAGGCGGGAACACTGAAGCTTTCTTT

abundance: .
j_gene: TRBJ2-1
v_gene: TRBV7-9
d_gene: TRBD2
CDR3aa: CASGSPLANSYNEQFF
CDR3nt: TGTGCCAGCGGCAGTCCACTAGCGAACTCCTACAATGAGCAGTTCTTC

abundance: .
j_gene: TRBJ1-4
v_gene: TRBV7-2
d_gene: .
CDR3aa: CASSLGGALRGKLFF
CDR3nt: TGTGCCAGCAGCTTAGGGGGGGCCCTCAGGGGAAAACTGTTTTTT

abundance: .
j_gene: TRBJ2-1
v_gene: TRBV25-1
d_gene: TRBD2
CDR3aa: CASSESGAGGVNEQFF
CDR3nt: TGTGCCAGCAGTGAATCAGGGGCGGGAGGTGTGAATGAGCAGTTCTTC

abundance: few
j_gene: TRBJ1-2
v_gene: TRBV19
d_gene: .
CDR3aa: CASSTRTEVNYGYTF
CDR3nt: TGTGCCAGTAGTACTCGGACTGAAGTAAACTATGGCTACACCTTC

abundance: .
j_gene: TRBJ2-1
v_gene: TRBV7-9
d_gene: TRBD1
CDR3aa: CASSLGGRGRNEQFF
CDR3nt: TGTGCCAGCAGCTTAGGGGGCAGGGGGCGCAATGAGCAGTTCTTC